This TCR beta chain appears in the sequencing data of a study of blood T cell repertoires in COVID-19. Overall study: Whether acute or convalescent, the COVID-19 samples came from the United States, Italy and Spain. T cells, B-cell-depleted T cells, or PBMCs provided the cDNA or gDNA that served as material.

Only in-frame clones appear in the TCRdb table, and some are missing; sequencing was by immunoSEQ multiplex PCR. Of about 240,000 clones in the sample, approximately 84% were seen once. The V gene end was trimmed by 0 bases and the J gene end by 4 bases; junction bases not matched to a gene: 1. Germline V gene lookup returns CDR1 MGHRA and CDR2 YSYEKL. This CDR3 contains 15 residues. Material for sequencing was peripheral blood. This TCR was sampled from a man aged 50 to 60 with acute or convalescent COVID-19. The V call is TRBV4-1, the J call TRBJ2-3; the match to TRBD1 covers 10 bases. For the CDR3, the DNA is TGCGCCAGCAGCCAAGAAGGACAGGGGGCAGATACGCAGTATTTT. This translates into CASSQEGQGADTQYF.